This is a list of T cell receptor beta chains from one sample in a study of PD-L1 blockade in urothelial cancer. TCRdb keeps only in-frame clones here, not all; method: immunoSEQ multiplex PCR. Of 100,000 to 150,000 clones listed, about 82% are singletons. Sequencing used PBMCs, obtained around atezolizumab (anti-PD-L1) treatment. The receptors originated from a man aged 50 or older with urothelial cancer. Each CDR3 is given with its conserved first and last residue. The D gene is left open where the match is weak. Expanded clones get a size class; other rows say once, few or many, or leave the size out.

D: TRBD1
size: once
V: TRBV5-5
J: TRBJ1-2
DNA: TGTGCCAGCAGCAGGGAGACAGGGGGCTATGGCTACACCTTC
CDR3: CASSRETGGYGYTF

D: TRBD1
size: NA
V: TRBV5-6
J: TRBJ1-2
DNA: TGTGCCAGCACCCCTACGGGGGACAGGGGTTTTTACTATGGCTACACCTTC
CDR3: CASTPTGDRGFYYGYTF

D: TRBD2
size: NA
V: TRBV7-9
J: TRBJ2-1
DNA: TGTGCCAGCAGCTTTAGACCTACCGGGGCGGGAGTATGGCACTATGAGCAGTTCTTC
CDR3: CASSFRPTGAGVWHYEQFF

D: NA
size: once
V: TRBV6-1
J: TRBJ2-7
DNA: TGTGCCAGCAGTGAAGTACTACAGGGCTGGGAGCAGTACTTC
CDR3: CASSEVLQGWEQYF

D: NA
size: NA
V: TRBV6-5
J: TRBJ1-1
DNA: TGTGCCAGCAGTCCCTTGAACAGGCCACAACAAGCTTTCTTT
CDR3: CASSPLNRPQQAFF

D: TRBD1
size: few
V: TRBV10-3
J: TRBJ2-7
DNA: TGTGCCATCAGTGAGTCCCGGGACAGGGCCTACGAGCAGTACTTC
CDR3: CAISESRDRAYEQYF

D: NA
size: NA
V: TRBV21-1
J: TRBJ2-2
DNA: TGTGCCAGCAGCGGCCGTAGCGGGAGGGAAGGCGGGGAGCTGTTTTTT
CDR3: CASSGRSGREGGELFF

D: TRBD2
size: few
V: TRBV9
J: TRBJ2-4
DNA: TGTGCCAGCAGCGTAGGGGGAGGGCCCTTAGGGGCCAAAAACATTCAGTACTTC
CDR3: CASSVGGGPLGAKNIQYF

D: NA
size: NA
V: TRBV7-9
J: TRBJ2-7
DNA: TGTGCCAGCAGCTTATCGGGGTCCTACGAGCAGTACTTC
CDR3: CASSLSGSYEQYF

D: TRBD2
size: NA
V: TRBV9
J: TRBJ2-2
DNA: TGTGCCAGCAGCGATTCGAGCGGGAGTGCGAACACCGGGGAGCTGTTTTTT
CDR3: CASSDSSGSANTGELFF

D: NA
size: NA
V: TRBV7-3
J: TRBJ2-7
DNA: TGTGCCAGCAGCTTAACCGGCAGGGAGGACGAGCAGTACTTC
CDR3: CASSLTGREDEQYF

D: NA
size: once
V: TRBV7-3
J: TRBJ2-3
DNA: TGTGCCAGCAGCGCCGGGGGTAGTGGGACGCCCTATTTT
CDR3: CASSAGGSGTPYF

D: TRBD1
size: NA
V: TRBV6-5
J: TRBJ2-2
DNA: TGTGCCAGCCGAGAAGACAGGGGGCCCACCGGGGAGCTGTTTTTT
CDR3: CASREDRGPTGELFF

D: TRBD2
size: NA
V: TRBV28
J: TRBJ2-3
DNA: TGTGCCAGCAGTTGGGAAAGCGGGAGGATCACAGATACGCAGTATTTT
CDR3: CASSWESGRITDTQYF

D: TRBD1
size: NA
V: TRBV5-5
J: TRBJ1-2
DNA: TGTGCCAGCAGCCTACAGGGGGCGAATAACTATGGCTACACCTTC
CDR3: CASSLQGANNYGYTF

D: NA
size: NA
V: TRBV7-2
J: TRBJ1-2
DNA: TGTGCCAGCAGCTCCGCTCGGGGGAGGGGTCCCTATGGCTACACCTTC
CDR3: CASSSARGRGPYGYTF

D: NA
size: NA
V: TRBV30
J: TRBJ2-1
DNA: TGTGCCTGGAGGACATTAGGCTCCTACAATGAGCAGTTCTTC
CDR3: CAWRTLGSYNEQFF

D: NA
size: NA
V: TRBV5-1
J: TRBJ1-4
DNA: TGCGCCAGCAGCTTGAATCTCGGCGGGAATGAAAAACTGTTTTTT
CDR3: CASSLNLGGNEKLFF

D: NA
size: NA
V: TRBV19
J: TRBJ2-3
DNA: TGTGCCAGTAGTGCACAAGGACAGACGGCTAGCACAGATACGCAGTATTTT
CDR3: CASSAQGQTASTDTQYF

D: TRBD1
size: NA
V: TRBV5-1
J: TRBJ1-6
DNA: TGCGCCAGCAGCCAAAATCGGGACAGTAGTTATTCACCCCTCCACTTT
CDR3: CASSQNRDSSYSPLHF

D: NA
size: NA
V: TRBV6-6
J: TRBJ2-7
DNA: TGTGCCAGCAGTTACGCGGGGGCACCCTCCTACGAGCAGTACTTC
CDR3: CASSYAGAPSYEQYF

D: NA
size: NA
V: TRBV7-7
J: TRBJ1-3
DNA: TGTGCTAGCAGCTTGGGTCGCGGCTCTGGAAACACCATATATTTT
CDR3: CASSLGRGSGNTIYF

D: TRBD1
size: NA
V: TRBV27
J: TRBJ1-2
DNA: TGTGCCAGCTGTACAGGGGGGGGTTATGGCTACACCTTC
CDR3: CASCTGGGYGYTF

D: TRBD2
size: NA
V: TRBV10-3
J: TRBJ2-1
DNA: TGTGCCATCAGTGAAGCAGGACTAGTCGTCTACAATGAGCAGTTCTTC
CDR3: CAISEAGLVVYNEQFF

D: NA
size: NA
V: TRBV5-1
J: TRBJ2-5
DNA: TGCGCCAGCAGCTCACTTATGCGCGGGGAACAAGAGACCCAGTACTTC
CDR3: CASSSLMRGEQETQYF

D: TRBD2
size: NA
V: TRBV4-2
J: TRBJ2-7
DNA: TGTGCCAGCAGCCAAGGGGGTTTAGCGGGATTCAACGAGCAGTACTTC
CDR3: CASSQGGLAGFNEQYF

D: NA
size: once
V: TRBV11-1
J: TRBJ2-4
DNA: TGTGCCCCTAACGTCTGGGCCAAAAACATTCAGTACTTC
CDR3: CAPNVWAKNIQYF

D: TRBD2
size: few
V: TRBV4-1
J: TRBJ2-7
DNA: TGCGCCAGCAGCCGGGGGGGACTAGCGGGAGACGAGCAGTACTTC
CDR3: CASSRGGLAGDEQYF

D: TRBD1
size: few
V: TRBV5-1
J: TRBJ2-7
DNA: TGCGCCAGCAGGCTTGATGTCCGGACAGGGACCTACGAGCAGTACTTC
CDR3: CASRLDVRTGTYEQYF

D: TRBD2
size: NA
V: TRBV29-1
J: TRBJ2-2
DNA: TGCAGTGTTGCCGTTTACGGGAGGGCCGCCGGGGAGCTGTTTTTT
CDR3: CSVAVYGRAAGELFF

D: NA
size: many
V: TRBV19
J: TRBJ1-6
DNA: TGTGCCAGTACCACCTCGGACACTGTCAATTCACCCCTCCACTTT
CDR3: CASTTSDTVNSPLHF

D: NA
size: NA
V: TRBV27
J: TRBJ1-2
DNA: TGTGCCAGCGGGCGAGCCCCTATCGGCTACACCTTC
CDR3: CASGRAPIGYTF

D: TRBD2
size: NA
V: TRBV5-4
J: TRBJ2-1
DNA: TGTGCCAGCAGCTTGACTAGCGGGACGTACAATGAGCAGTTCTTC
CDR3: CASSLTSGTYNEQFF

D: NA
size: NA
V: TRBV5-6
J: TRBJ2-3
DNA: TGTGCCAGCAGCTTGCAACCGGAGGATACGCAGTATTTT
CDR3: CASSLQPEDTQYF

D: TRBD2
size: NA
V: TRBV27
J: TRBJ2-5
DNA: TGTGCCAGCACCCTTCATGCGGGAGTTGGGTCGGAGACCCAGTACTTC
CDR3: CASTLHAGVGSETQYF

D: NA
size: NA
V: TRBV18
J: TRBJ2-7
DNA: TGTGCCAGCTCACCACGTGGCGACGGGACTTACTCAAGATCCTACGAGCAGTACTTC
CDR3: CASSPRGDGTYSRSYEQYF

D: TRBD1
size: NA
V: TRBV6-6
J: TRBJ1-2
DNA: TGTGCCAGCAGTTCAAACGGACAGGCGAACTACTATGGCTACACCTTC
CDR3: CASSSNGQANYYGYTF

D: TRBD2
size: NA
V: TRBV28
J: TRBJ2-1
DNA: TGTGCCAGCATTGGCAGGTCGCTAGCGGGAGGTCATGAGCAGTTCTTC
CDR3: CASIGRSLAGGHEQFF

D: TRBD1
size: few
V: TRBV6-5
J: TRBJ2-7
DNA: TGTGCCAGCAGCCCCTCGACAGGGCTCTACGCGCAGTACTTC
CDR3: CASSPSTGLYAQYF

D: TRBD1
size: NA
V: TRBV7-2
J: TRBJ1-2
DNA: TGTGCCAGCAGCCCGGGACAGGGGGCGTTATATGGCTACACCTTC
CDR3: CASSPGQGALYGYTF

D: TRBD1
size: NA
V: TRBV9
J: TRBJ2-2
DNA: TGTGCCAGCAGCGTCCGACAGGGGGCCGCCGGGGAGCTGTTTTTT
CDR3: CASSVRQGAAGELFF

D: TRBD2
size: NA
V: TRBV29-1
J: TRBJ2-5
DNA: TGCAGCGTCGTCGGACTAGCGGGAGGGGGGGAGACCCAGTACTTC
CDR3: CSVVGLAGGGETQYF

D: TRBD1
size: NA
V: TRBV10-3
J: TRBJ1-4
DNA: TGTGCCATCAGCGTAACAGGGGGCGGGAGTGAAAAACTGTTTTTT
CDR3: CAISVTGGGSEKLFF

D: TRBD2
size: NA
V: TRBV5-1
J: TRBJ2-7
DNA: TGCGCCAGCAGCCCTAGCGGGACTCCCTACGAGCAGTACTTC
CDR3: CASSPSGTPYEQYF

D: NA
size: NA
V: TRBV5-4
J: TRBJ2-7
DNA: TGTGCCAGCAGCTTTTACGGGGTCGGTGACGAGCAGTACTTC
CDR3: CASSFYGVGDEQYF

D: NA
size: NA
V: TRBV5-1
J: TRBJ2-6
DNA: TGCGCCAGCAGCTTCCAGGGGAGCTCTGGGGCCAACGTCCTGACTTTC
CDR3: CASSFQGSSGANVLTF

D: NA
size: NA
V: TRBV11-2
J: TRBJ2-7
DNA: TGTGCCAGCAGCTTAGAAGGGGGACGGTCCTACGAGCAGTACTTC
CDR3: CASSLEGGRSYEQYF

D: TRBD2
size: NA
V: TRBV6-1
J: TRBJ2-3
DNA: TGTGCCAGCAGGACTAGCAGCACAGATACGCAGTATTTT
CDR3: CASRTSSTDTQYF

D: TRBD1
size: NA
V: TRBV6-6
J: TRBJ1-1
DNA: TGTGCCAGCAGTTCGACAGGGTTCACTGAAGCTTTCTTT
CDR3: CASSSTGFTEAFF

D: NA
size: NA
V: TRBV27
J: TRBJ2-6
DNA: TGTGCCAGCACAAACCCGAGCTCTGGGGCCAACGTCCTGACTTTC
CDR3: CASTNPSSGANVLTF

D: TRBD2
size: NA
V: TRBV9
J: TRBJ2-3
DNA: TGTGCCAGCAGCGGTGGACTAGCCACAGATACGCAGTATTTT
CDR3: CASSGGLATDTQYF

D: NA
size: NA
V: TRBV5-1
J: TRBJ2-7
DNA: TGCGCCAGCAGCCCCGGGACACCTAACTACGAGCAGTACTTC
CDR3: CASSPGTPNYEQYF

D: NA
size: NA
V: TRBV19
J: TRBJ2-1
DNA: TGTGCCAGTAGTATGTCCGGGACCAGGGGTGAGCAGTTCTTC
CDR3: CASSMSGTRGEQFF

D: NA
size: few
V: TRBV7-2
J: TRBJ1-2
DNA: TGTGCCAGCAGCTTACGAGGGGAGGCCTCCTATGGCTACACCTTC
CDR3: CASSLRGEASYGYTF

D: NA
size: once
V: TRBV21-1
J: TRBJ2-4
DNA: TGTGCCAGCAGCAAACAGGAACTAGCCAAAAACATTCAGTACTTC
CDR3: CASSKQELAKNIQYF

D: TRBD1
size: NA
V: TRBV5-1
J: TRBJ2-3
DNA: TGCGCCAGCAGCTTGGCTGGGGGACAGGGGTGGGATACGCAGTATTTT
CDR3: CASSLAGGQGWDTQYF

D: NA
size: NA
V: TRBV5-8
J: TRBJ2-6
DNA: TGTGCCAGCAGCTTGGTTCCGAGCCTATCCGGGGCCAACGTCCTGACTTTC
CDR3: CASSLVPSLSGANVLTF

D: TRBD1
size: NA
V: TRBV18
J: TRBJ1-4
DNA: TGTGCCAGCTCAACGTTGACAGGGTTGAATGAAAAACTGTTTTTT
CDR3: CASSTLTGLNEKLFF

D: TRBD2
size: few
V: TRBV4-2
J: TRBJ2-1
DNA: TGTGCCAGCGGGAAAGCGGGAGGGCATGTTAGCTCCTACAATGAGCAGTTCTTC
CDR3: CASGKAGGHVSSYNEQFF